The 19 T cell receptor beta chains below all came from one sample that was sequenced in a study of shared clonotypes between healthy human individuals. CD8 cells classed as naive were CD45RO-negative and positively selected for CCR7, excluding terminally differentiated effector memory CD45RA+ cells. TCRdb's table, derived via immunoSEQ multiplex PCR, lists solely in-frame clones and lacks some. The table shows about 750,000 clones, with around 93% occurring only once. What was sequenced was naive CD8+ T cells sorted from blood. The receptor source for this set is a man aged 30-40 years in good health.

The chain uses TRBV19 and TRBJ2-1, with a tentative D call TRBD1 (5 bases). Germline CDR1 is LNHDA and CDR2 is SQIVND (reference sequence). Deletions cut 5 bases from V and 7 bases from J, with 12 bases between. The CDR3 has 13 amino acids. The CDR3 loop reads CASSPGLPNEQFF. CDR3 DNA sequence: TGTGCCAGTAGTCCAGGGCTTCCAAATGAGCAGTTCTTC.

The rearrangement joins TRBV6-4 to TRBJ1-5, with 10 bases lining up with TRBD1. V lost 4 bases and J lost 2; bases outside the gene matches: 14. The germline gives CDR1 MRHNA, CDR2 SNTAGT. The CDR3 is made up of 19 amino acids. The CDR3, as DNA: TGTGCCAGCAGTGGTTACGGGACAGGGGACGATGTTGGCAATCAGCCCCAGCATTTT. It codes for CASSGYGTGDDVGNQPQHF.

The V gene is TRBV11-2, the J gene TRBJ1-2; D might be TRBD1 (6 bases). CDR1 SGHAT and CDR2 FQNNGV come from the germline V gene. The CDR3 runs to 14 residues. The V end was cut by 5 bases, the J end by 6 bases, with 16 bases between. This chain's CDR3 is CASSGQNPGDGYTF. CDR3 in DNA: TGTGCCAGCAGCGGACAAAACCCAGGGGATGGCTACACCTTC.

This CDR3 is CASSARGRYEQYF. The CDR3 nucleotides read TGTGCCAGCAGTGCCAGGGGACGCTACGAGCAGTACTTC. The V call is TRBV25-1, the J call TRBJ2-7; D might be TRBD1 (6 bases). Per germline, CDR1 MGHDK and CDR2 SYGVNS. Trimming pared 4 bases from V and 3 bases from J, leaving 10 bases between. The CDR3 has 13 amino acids.

The chain recombines TRBV4-3 with TRBJ2-3; the match to TRBD2 covers 9 bases. The V gene's germline CDR1 is LGHNA and CDR2 YSLEER. With 0 bases clipped from V and 3 bases from J, the junction kept 7 bases outside the gene matches. The CDR3 runs to 17 residues. As DNA, the CDR3 is TGCGCCAGCAGCCAAGATTGGCGGGAGGGCCAGACAGATACGCAGTATTTT. Its protein is CASSQDWREGQTDTQYF.

The chain joins TRBV2 to TRBJ2-1; D might be TRBD1 or TRBD2, each matching 5 bases. CDR1 and CDR2 (germline): SNHLY, FYNNEI. Trimming took off 9 bases at V and 5 bases at J, with 20 bases between the two ends. The CDR3 is 15 residues long. In DNA, the CDR3 is TGTGCCAGGGAAGAAACGGGACGGAATAACAATGAGCAGTTCTTC. Amino acids: CAREETGRNNNEQFF.

The V call is TRBV12-2, the J call TRBJ2-1. TRBV12-2 is a pseudogene segment. This CDR3 spans 19 amino acids. CDR3 amino acids: CASRLEPFEDRYSYNEQFF. The CDR3 DNA reads TGTGCAAGTCGCTTAGAGCCTTTCGAGGACCGCTACTCCTACAATGAGCAGTTCTTC.

J is TRBJ1-3 and V is TRBV30; 8 bases agree with TRBD1. CDR3 length: 10 residues. V lost 6 bases and J lost 14; bases outside the gene matches: 6. Germline CDR1 reads GTSNPN; CDR2 reads SVGIG (reference sequence). As DNA, the CDR3 is TGTGCCTGCGGGGACAGGCCCTTATATTTT. Protein: CACGDRPLYF.

About this clone itself: A read error may be the cause here, since a much bigger clone is one base away. The sample carries other DNA sequences with the same CDR3. The chain employs TRBV7-9 and TRBJ1-4, with 10 nucleotides matching TRBD1. Per the germline V gene, CDR1 is SEHNR and CDR2 is FQNEAQ (reference sequence). J was trimmed by 5 bases and V by 5 bases; bases with no gene match: 2. This CDR3 is 14 amino acids long. CDR3 nucleotides: TGTGCCAGCAGCCCGGGACAGGGGAATGAAAAACTGTTTTTT. This sequence encodes CASSPGQGNEKLFF.

The J gene is TRBJ2-2, the V gene TRBV9, with D perhaps matching TRBD1 (5 bases). The CDR3 contains 15 residues. The ends were cut back, 0 bases at V and 3 bases at J, with 9 bases in the middle. Germline-derived CDR1 and CDR2 are SGDLS and YYNGEE. The CDR3 is CASSVGQGYTGELFF. The CDR3 region has the DNA TGTGCCAGCAGCGTAGGTCAGGGATACACCGGGGAGCTGTTTTTT. Based on the CDR3 plus reference TRBV9 and TRBJ2-2, the full variable domain is DSGVTQTPKHLITATGQRVTLRCSPRSGDLSVYWYQQSLDQGLQFLIQYYNGEERAKGNILERFSAQQFPDLHSELNLSSLELGDSALYFCASSVGQGYTGELFFGEGSRLTVL.

This rearrangement joins TRBV25-1 to TRBJ1-5, with D possibly TRBD1 on 5 matching bases. V lost 3 bases to trimming and J lost 3 bases, with 9 bases between them. CDR3 length: 14 residues. CDR1 and CDR2 from the germline V gene are MGHDK and SYGVNS. The CDR3 spells CASSEGVTNQPQHF. In DNA, the CDR3 is TGTGCCAGCAGTGAGGGGGTCACCAATCAGCCCCAGCATTTT.

The chain combines TRBV29-1 with TRBJ2-7; TRBD2 agrees at 8 bases. CDR3 length equals 14 residues. Per germline, CDR1 SQVTM and CDR2 ANQGSEA. The V segment lost 6 bases and the J segment 0 bases; nucleotides outside the gene matches: 7. The CDR3 nucleotides are TGCAGCGTAGCTTATAGCGGGAACTCCTACGAGCAGTACTTC. As protein: CSVAYSGNSYEQYF.

V usage is TRBV7-9 and J usage is TRBJ1-4; D gene unclear. Germline V lookup: CDR1 SEHNR, CDR2 FQNEAQ (reference sequence). V was cut by 5 bases and J by 7 bases, with 20 bases left in between. The CDR3 loop spans 16 amino acids. In DNA form, the CDR3 reads TGTGCCAGCAGCCCCAGAGCGGGGTTTTTCGGTGAAAAACTGTTTTTT. Its protein is CASSPRAGFFGEKLFF.

This rearrangement joins TRBV7-8 to TRBJ2-2; the D is unclear. Germline V gives CDR1 SGHVS, CDR2 FQNEAQ. This CDR3 comprises 14 residues. Trimming left V 4 bases short and J 1 base short, with 7 bases between. CDR3 loop: CASSSEWNTGELFF. The CDR3, as DNA: TGTGCCAGCAGCTCCGAGTGGAACACCGGGGAGCTGTTTTTT.

The CDR3 DNA sequence: TGCGCCAGCAGCCAAGGTGACCAGGGATCCTACGAGCAGTACTTC. Protein product: CASSQGDQGSYEQYF. J is TRBJ2-7 and V is TRBV4-3, with D maybe TRBD1 (5 bases). This CDR3 is 15 amino acids long. Per germline, CDR1 LGHNA and CDR2 YSLEER. V was shortened by 1 base and J by 1 base, with 11 bases between the two germline ends.

The chain carries TRBV7-2 and TRBJ1-1; 8 positions agree with TRBD1. Germline CDR1 is SGHTA and CDR2 is FQGNSA. J gave up 4 bases and V 5 bases, and 9 bases lay outside the gene matches. CDR3 length: 15 amino acids. The CDR3 sequence: CASSLLTGAGTEAFF. The CDR3 DNA sequence: TGTGCCAGCAGCCTCCTGACAGGGGCTGGCACTGAAGCTTTCTTT.

The chain recombines TRBV28 with TRBJ1-4; no clear D gene. Germline values: CDR1 MDHEN, CDR2 SYDVKM. The CDR3 is 17 amino acids. With 6 bases removed from V and 6 bases from J, the gap between germline ends came to 23 bases. The chain's CDR3 is CASSSFGPYGFDEKLFF. The CDR3 nucleotides read TGTGCCAGCAGCTCCTTCGGCCCCTACGGCTTCGATGAAAAACTGTTTTTT.

This chain connects TRBV4-1 to TRBJ1-3; D gene ambiguous. The CDR3 is made up of 14 amino acids. From germline, CDR1 is MGHRA and CDR2 YSYEKL. Trimming took off 0 bases at V and 7 bases at J, with 10 bases between the two ends. CDR3 DNA sequence: TGCGCCAGCAGCCAAGATCGCGGGTATAACACCATATATTTT. It encodes CASSQDRGYNTIYF.

In its sample, this clone was seen once. The chain combines TRBV5-1 with TRBJ2-7; tentatively, D is TRBD2 (6 bases). Germline loops: CDR1 SGHRS, CDR2 YFSETQ. CDR3 length: 14 amino acids. V lost 6 bases, J lost 3 bases, and 16 bases lay in between. The CDR3 region is CASTLGGDLYEQYF. The CDR3 bases are TGCGCCAGCACCCTCGGGGGTGACCTCTACGAGCAGTACTTC.